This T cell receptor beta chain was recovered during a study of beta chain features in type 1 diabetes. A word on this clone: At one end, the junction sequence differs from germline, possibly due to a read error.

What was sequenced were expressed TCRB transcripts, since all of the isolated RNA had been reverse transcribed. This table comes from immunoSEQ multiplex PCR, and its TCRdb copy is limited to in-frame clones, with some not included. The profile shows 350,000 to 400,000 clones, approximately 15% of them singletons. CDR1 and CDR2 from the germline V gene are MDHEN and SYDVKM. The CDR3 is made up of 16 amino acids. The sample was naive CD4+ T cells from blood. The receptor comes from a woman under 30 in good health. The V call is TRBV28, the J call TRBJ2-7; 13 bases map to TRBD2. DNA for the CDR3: TGTGCCAGCAGGGCCCCGGGACTAGCGGGAACCTCCCACTGGGACTTC. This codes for CASRAPGLAGTSHWDF.